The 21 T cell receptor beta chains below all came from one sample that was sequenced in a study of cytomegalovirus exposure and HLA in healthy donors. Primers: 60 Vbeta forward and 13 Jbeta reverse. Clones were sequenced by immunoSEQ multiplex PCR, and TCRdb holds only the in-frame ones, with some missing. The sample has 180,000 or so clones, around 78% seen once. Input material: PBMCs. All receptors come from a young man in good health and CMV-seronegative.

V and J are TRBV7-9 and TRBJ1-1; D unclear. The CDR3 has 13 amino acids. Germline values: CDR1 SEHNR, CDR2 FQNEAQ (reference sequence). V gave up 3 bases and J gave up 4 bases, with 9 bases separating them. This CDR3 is CASSLEGGTEAFF. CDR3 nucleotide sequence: TGTGCCAGCAGCTTGGAGGGTGGCACTGAAGCTTTCTTT.

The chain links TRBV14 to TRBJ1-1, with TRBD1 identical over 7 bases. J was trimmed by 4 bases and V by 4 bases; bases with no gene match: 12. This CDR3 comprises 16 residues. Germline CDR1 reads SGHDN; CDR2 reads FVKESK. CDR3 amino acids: CASSPKSPDRATEAFF. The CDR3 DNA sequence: TGTGCCAGCAGCCCAAAGTCGCCTGACAGGGCCACTGAAGCTTTCTTT.

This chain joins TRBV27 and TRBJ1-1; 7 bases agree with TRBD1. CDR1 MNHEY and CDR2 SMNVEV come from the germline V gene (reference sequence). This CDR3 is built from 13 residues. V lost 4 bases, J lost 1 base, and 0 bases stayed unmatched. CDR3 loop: CASSSGGNTEAFF. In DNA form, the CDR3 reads TGTGCCAGCAGTTCAGGGGGGAACACTGAAGCTTTCTTT.

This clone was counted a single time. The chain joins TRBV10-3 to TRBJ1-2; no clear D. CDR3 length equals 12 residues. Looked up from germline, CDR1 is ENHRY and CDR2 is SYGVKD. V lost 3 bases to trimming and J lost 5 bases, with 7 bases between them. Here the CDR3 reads CAISDRLYGYTF. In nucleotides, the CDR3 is TGTGCCATCAGTGACCGACTTTATGGCTACACCTTC.

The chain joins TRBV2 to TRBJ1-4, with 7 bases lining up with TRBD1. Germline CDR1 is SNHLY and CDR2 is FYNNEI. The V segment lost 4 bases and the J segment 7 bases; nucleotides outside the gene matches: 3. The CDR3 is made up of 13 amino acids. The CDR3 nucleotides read TGTGCCAGCAGTGTCGACAGGGTTGAAAAACTGTTTTTT. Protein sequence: CASSVDRVEKLFF.

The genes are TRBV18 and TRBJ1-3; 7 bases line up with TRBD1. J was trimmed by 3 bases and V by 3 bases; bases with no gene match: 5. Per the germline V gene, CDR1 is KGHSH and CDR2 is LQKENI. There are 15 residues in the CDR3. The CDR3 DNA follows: TGTGCCAGCTCACCTGGCCGACAGGGTGGAAACACCATATATTTT. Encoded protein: CASSPGRQGGNTIYF.

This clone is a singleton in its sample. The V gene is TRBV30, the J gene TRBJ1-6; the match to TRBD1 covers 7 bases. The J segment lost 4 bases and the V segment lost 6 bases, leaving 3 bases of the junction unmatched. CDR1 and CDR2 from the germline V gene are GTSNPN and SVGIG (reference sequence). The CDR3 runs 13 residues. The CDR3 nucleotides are TGTGCCTGCGGGGGACAGTATAATTCACCCCTCCACTTT. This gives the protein CACGGQYNSPLHF.

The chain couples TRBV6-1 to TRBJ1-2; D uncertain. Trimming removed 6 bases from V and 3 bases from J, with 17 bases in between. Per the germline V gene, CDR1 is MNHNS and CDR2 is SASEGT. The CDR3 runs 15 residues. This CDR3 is CASSNEPPGDYGYTF. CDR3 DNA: TGTGCCAGCAGCAACGAACCACCGGGAGACTATGGCTACACCTTC.

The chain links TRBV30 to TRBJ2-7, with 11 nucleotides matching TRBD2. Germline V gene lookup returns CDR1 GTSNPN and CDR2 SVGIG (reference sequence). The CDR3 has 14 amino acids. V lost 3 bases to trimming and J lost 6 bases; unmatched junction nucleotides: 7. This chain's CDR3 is CAWRPSGGQREQYF. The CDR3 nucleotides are TGTGCCTGGAGACCTAGCGGGGGGCAGCGCGAGCAGTACTTC.

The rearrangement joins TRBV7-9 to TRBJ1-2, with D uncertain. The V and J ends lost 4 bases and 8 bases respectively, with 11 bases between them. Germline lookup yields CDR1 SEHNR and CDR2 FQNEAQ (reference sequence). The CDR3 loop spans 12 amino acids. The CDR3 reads CASSSGKEGYTF. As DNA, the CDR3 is TGTGCCAGCAGCTCCGGAAAGGAGGGCTACACCTTC.

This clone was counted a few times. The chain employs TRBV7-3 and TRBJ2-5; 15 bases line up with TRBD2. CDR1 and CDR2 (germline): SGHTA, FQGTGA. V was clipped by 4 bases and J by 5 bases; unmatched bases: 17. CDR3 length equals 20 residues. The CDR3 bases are TGTGCCAGCAGCTCCATCCCGGGACTAGCGGGGGGCACCTCGGGTGAGACCCAGTACTTC. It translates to CASSSIPGLAGGTSGETQYF.

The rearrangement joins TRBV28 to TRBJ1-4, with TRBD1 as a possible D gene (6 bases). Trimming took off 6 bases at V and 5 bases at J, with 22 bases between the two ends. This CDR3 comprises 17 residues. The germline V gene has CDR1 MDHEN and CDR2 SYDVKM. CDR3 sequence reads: CASRSRSYRVINEKLFF. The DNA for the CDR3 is TGTGCCAGCAGAAGCAGATCCTACAGGGTGATCAATGAAAAACTGTTTTTT.

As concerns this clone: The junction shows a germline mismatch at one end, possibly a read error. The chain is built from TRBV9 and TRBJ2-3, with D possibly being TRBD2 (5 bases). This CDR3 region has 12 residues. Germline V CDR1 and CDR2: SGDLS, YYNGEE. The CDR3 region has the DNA TGTGCCAGTAGCGTAGCTCCAGATACGCAGTATTTT. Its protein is CASSVAPDTQYF.

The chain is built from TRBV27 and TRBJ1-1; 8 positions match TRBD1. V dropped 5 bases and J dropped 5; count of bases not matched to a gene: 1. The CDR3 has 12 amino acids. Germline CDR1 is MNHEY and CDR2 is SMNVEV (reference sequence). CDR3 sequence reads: CASSRTGTEAFF. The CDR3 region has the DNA TGTGCCAGCAGTCGGACAGGGACTGAAGCTTTCTTT.

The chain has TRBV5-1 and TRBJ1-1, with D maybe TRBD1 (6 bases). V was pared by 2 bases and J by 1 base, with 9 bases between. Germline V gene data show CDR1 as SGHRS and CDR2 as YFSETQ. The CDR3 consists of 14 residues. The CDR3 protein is CASSLKQGNTEAFF. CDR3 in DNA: TGCGCCAGCAGCTTAAAACAGGGGAACACTGAAGCTTTCTTT.

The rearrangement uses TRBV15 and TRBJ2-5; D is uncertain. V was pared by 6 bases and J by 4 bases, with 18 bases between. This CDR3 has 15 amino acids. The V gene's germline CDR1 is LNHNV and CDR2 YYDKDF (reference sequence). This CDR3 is CATRMPAPHRETQYF. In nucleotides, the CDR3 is TGTGCCACCAGAATGCCAGCGCCCCACCGAGAGACCCAGTACTTC. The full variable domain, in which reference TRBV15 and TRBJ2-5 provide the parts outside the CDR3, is DAMVIQNPRYQVTQFGKPVTLSCSQTLNHNVMYWYQQKSSQAPKLLFHYYDKDFNNEADTPDNFQSRRPNTSFCFLDIRSPGLGDTAMYLCATRMPAPHRETQYFGPGTRLLVL.

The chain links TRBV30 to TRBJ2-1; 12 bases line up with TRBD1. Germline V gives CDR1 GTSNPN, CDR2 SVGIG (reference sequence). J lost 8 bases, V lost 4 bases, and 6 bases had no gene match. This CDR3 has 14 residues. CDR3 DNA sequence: TGTGCCTGGATACCTGGGACAGGGGGCTATGAGCAGTTCTTC. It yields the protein CAWIPGTGGYEQFF.

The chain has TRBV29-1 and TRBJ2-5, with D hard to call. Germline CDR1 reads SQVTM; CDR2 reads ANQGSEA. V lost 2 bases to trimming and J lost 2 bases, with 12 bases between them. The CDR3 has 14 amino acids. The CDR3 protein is CSVEMSPGQETQYF. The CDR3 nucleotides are TGCAGCGTTGAAATGTCCCCCGGGCAAGAGACCCAGTACTTC.

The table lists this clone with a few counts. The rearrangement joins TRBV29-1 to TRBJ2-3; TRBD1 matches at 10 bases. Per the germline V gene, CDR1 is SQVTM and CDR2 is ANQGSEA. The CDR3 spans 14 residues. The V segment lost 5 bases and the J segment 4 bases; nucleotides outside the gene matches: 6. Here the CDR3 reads CSVKGQGNADTQYF. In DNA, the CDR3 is TGCAGCGTTAAGGGACAGGGGAACGCAGATACGCAGTATTTT.

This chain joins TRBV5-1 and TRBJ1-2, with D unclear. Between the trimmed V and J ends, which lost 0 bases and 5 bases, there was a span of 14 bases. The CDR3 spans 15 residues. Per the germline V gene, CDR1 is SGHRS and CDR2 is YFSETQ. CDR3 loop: CASSLGAGTSYGYTF. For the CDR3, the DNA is TGCGCCAGCAGCTTGGGGGCGGGAACGTCGTATGGCTACACCTTC.

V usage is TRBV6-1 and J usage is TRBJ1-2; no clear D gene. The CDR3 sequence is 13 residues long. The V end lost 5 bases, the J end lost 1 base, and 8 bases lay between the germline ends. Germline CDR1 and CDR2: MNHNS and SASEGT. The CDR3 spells CASSSAVNYGYTF. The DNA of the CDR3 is TGTGCCAGCAGTTCCGCGGTTAACTATGGCTACACCTTC.